Below, 10 T cell receptor beta chains from the same sample are listed, as sequenced in a study of response to subunit inactivated influenza vaccine. TCRdb recomputed calls from the RT-PCR reads with MiXCR, one row per CDR3 protein. This sample has about 830,000 distinct CDR3 sequences, with about 18% found just once. Source: PBMCs from blood, taken 5 days after vaccination. Receptor source: a man aged 50 to 60 who received an inactivated influenza vaccine.

CDR3 sequence (DNA): TGTGCCAGCAGCCCCCAGGGTTATTTGAACACTGAAGCTTTCTTT. It encodes CASSPQGYLNTEAFF. V gene TRBV7-2 combines with J gene TRBJ1-1; tentatively, D is TRBD1 (5 bases). V shed 5 bases and J shed 0 bases, with 13 bases lying between them. Germline loops: CDR1 SGHTA, CDR2 FQGNSA. This CDR3 contains 15 residues.

The chain combines TRBV11-3 with TRBJ2-3; the match to TRBD2 covers 7 bases. J lost 4 bases, V lost 4 bases, and 11 bases had no gene match. Germline CDR1 SGHNT, CDR2 YENEEA. This CDR3 has 16 amino acids. The CDR3 loop is CASSSPSAGEADTQYF. In DNA form, the CDR3 reads TGTGCCAGCAGCTCCCCGTCCGCGGGGGAGGCAGATACGCAGTATTTT.

V and J are TRBV28 and TRBJ2-3; D is tentatively TRBD1 or TRBD2 (5 bases each). Germline V gene sequence: CDR1 MDHEN, CDR2 SYDVKM. The CDR3 runs to 15 residues. V was shortened by 5 bases and J by 0 bases, with 12 bases between the two germline ends. The CDR3: CASSPSGRSTDTQYF. For the CDR3, the DNA is TGTGCCAGCAGTCCATCGGGACGGAGCACAGATACGCAGTATTTT.

This clonotype has ten or more counts. The rearrangement uses TRBV20-1 and TRBJ2-1; 8 nucleotides match TRBD1. The CDR3 loop spans 15 amino acids. The germline CDR1 and CDR2 sequences are DFQATT and SNEGSKA (reference sequence). CDR3 amino acids: CNKGVCGRGLNEQFF. In DNA form, the CDR3 reads TGCAATAAGGGGGTGTGTGGCAGGGGGCTCAATGAGCAGTTCTTC.

The rearrangement links TRBV3-1 to TRBJ1-1; D is unresolved. The CDR3 has 14 residues. The V end was cut by 3 bases, the J end by 1 base, with 9 bases between. The germline V gene has CDR1 LGHDT and CDR2 YNNKEL (reference sequence). The CDR3 region has the DNA TGTGCCAGCAGCCAGTTACAGCCGAACACTGAAGCTTTCTTT. Translating it yields CASSQLQPNTEAFF.

Points on this clonotype: A read error is possible here, since a much larger clone lies one base away. The chain uses TRBV6-6 and TRBJ2-4; D unresolved. Germline V gene lookup returns CDR1 MNHNY and CDR2 SVGAGI (reference sequence). The CDR3 has 11 residues. V lost 5 bases to trimming and J lost 8 bases, with 7 bases between them. CDR3 bases: TGTGCCAGCAGTACCCGGGACATTCAGTACTTC. It codes for CASSTRDIQYF.

This sequence joins TRBV5-1 and TRBJ2-3, with D hard to call. CDR3 length equals 15 residues. V shed 0 bases and J shed 0 bases, with 8 bases lying between them. The germline V gene encodes CDR1 SGHRS and CDR2 YFSETQ. The CDR3 nucleotides read TGCGCCAGCAGCTTGGCCAAGGACAGCACAGATACGCAGTATTTT. Its translation: CASSLAKDSTDTQYF.

This clonotype turned up a few times. The chain employs TRBV7-8 and TRBJ2-7; TRBD2 might be the D (6 bases). CDR1 is SGHVS, CDR2 FQNEAQ, per germline. The V and J ends lost 0 bases and 4 bases respectively, with 13 bases between them. The CDR3 length is 15 residues. The CDR3 is CASSLAGGHTYEQYF. The DNA of the CDR3 is TGTGCCAGCAGCTTAGCTGGAGGGCATACGTACGAGCAGTACTTC.

The rearrangement links TRBV3-1 to TRBJ1-5; tentative D call: TRBD1 (6 bases). V shed 5 bases and J shed 5 bases, with 16 bases lying between them. Germline V gene lookup returns CDR1 LGHDT and CDR2 YNNKEL (reference sequence). The CDR3 runs 15 residues. The DNA for the CDR3 is TGTGCCAGCAGCTCGGGGACAAGGACGCATCAGCCCCAGCATTTT. Its translation is CASSSGTRTHQPQHF.

This clonotype was counted ten times or more. This rearrangement joins TRBV7-2 to TRBJ1-2; 9 bases map to TRBD1. CDR1 and CDR2 (germline): SGHTA, FQGNSA. CDR3 size: 16 residues. After removal of 5 bases from V and 4 bases from J, the junction contained 11 bases not matched to a gene. This chain's CDR3 is CASSAGGQGTSYGYTF. DNA of the CDR3: TGTGCCAGCAGCGCGGGTGGACAGGGGACCTCCTATGGCTACACCTTC.